This T cell receptor (beta chain) was sequenced during a study of blood T cell repertoires in COVID-19. V dropped 6 bases and J dropped 3 bases, with 14 bases sitting between them. The germline V gene encodes CDR1 SQVTM and CDR2 ANQGSEA. The CDR3 extends over 13 amino acids. Original methodology: Scientists estimated how many nucleated cells there were by amplifying reference gene primers. Some clones are missing from TCRdb's copy, which holds only in-frame ones; the method was immunoSEQ multiplex PCR. The V and J calls and the clone size are those of that table, but D and trimming were determined from the DNA. The sample contains about 310,000 clones, around 85% of which appear only once.

Material: PBMCs or T cells enriched from blood (not recorded which). The sequence was collected from a man aged 30-40 years who had recovered from COVID-19. The genes are TRBV29-1 and TRBJ1-2; possible D gene TRBD1, 5 bases. CDR3 DNA sequence: TGCAGCGTCCTCGGGGGGGGTGACTATGGCTACACCTTC. This sequence encodes CSVLGGGDYGYTF. The whole variable domain, filled in from reference TRBV29-1 and TRBJ1-2, reads SAVISQKPSRDICQRGTSLTIQCQVDSQVTMMFWYRQQPGQSLTLIATANQGSEATYESGFVIDKFPISRPNLTFSTLTVSNMSPEDSSIYLCSVLGGGDYGYTFGSGTRLTVV.